A selection of T cell receptor beta chains follows, all from one sample in a study of blood T cell repertoires in COVID-19. Some clones are missing from TCRdb's copy, which holds only in-frame ones; the method was immunoSEQ multiplex PCR. Of 100,000 or so clones listed, approximately 86% are singletons. The sample comprised peripheral blood. Receptors were obtained from a man aged 45-65 years with active or convalescent COVID-19. The CDR3 runs from the conserved cysteine through the conserved F or W. Fields, in order: J gene, V gene, D gene, clone size, CDR3 DNA, CDR3 protein. A D gene is named only where the DNA matches it firmly. Clone size appears in some rows only: once, few, many, or a class for an expanded clone.

TRBJ1-5 TRBV15 . . TGTGCCACCAGCAGAGGAGGGGGTGAAAGCAATCAGCCCCAGCATTTT CATSRGGGESNQPQHF
TRBJ2-5 TRBV5-1 TRBD1 . TGCGCCAGCAGCTTGGGAGGACAGGGACAAGAGACCCAGTACTTC CASSLGGQGQETQYF
TRBJ2-5 TRBV19 . . TGTGCCACTGGACTGGAGAGGGGGGAGACCCAGTACTTC CATGLERGETQYF
TRBJ2-1 TRBV6-5 . once TGTGCCAGCAGTTTCGGACAGAACAATGAGCAGTTCTTC CASSFGQNNEQFF
TRBJ2-2 TRBV24-1 . . TGTGCCACCAGGAGCGCCGGGGAGCTGTTTTTT CATRSAGELFF
TRBJ2-2 TRBV5-8 TRBD1 . TGTGCCAGCAGCCCCCGAATTGGGACAGTTAACACCGGGGAGCTGTTTTTT CASSPRIGTVNTGELFF
TRBJ2-1 TRBV7-9 . . TGTGCCAGCAGCTTAGCCGATAGCGTCATCTATGAGCAGTTCTTC CASSLADSVIYEQFF
TRBJ1-1 TRBV5-1 TRBD1 . TGCGCCAGCAGCTTGTCGACAGGGAGCGGGACTGAAGCTTTCTTT CASSLSTGSGTEAFF
TRBJ2-3 TRBV5-1 . . TGCGCCAGCAGCTTGGGGCAGGGAAGCACAGATACGCAGTATTTT CASSLGQGSTDTQYF
TRBJ2-1 TRBV7-8 . . TGTGCCAGCAGCTTCCTAGGGCGGGGTGAGCAGTTCTTC CASSFLGRGEQFF
TRBJ2-3 TRBV14 . . TGTGCCAGCAGCCAAGTGGGGGCCACCGATACGCAGTATTTT CASSQVGATDTQYF
TRBJ2-2 TRBV2 . . TGTGCCAGCAGTGAAATGAGGAACACCGGGGAGCTGTTTTTT CASSEMRNTGELFF
TRBJ2-6 TRBV18 . . TGTGCCAGCTCACCCAGGCTGGAAGGGGCCAACGTCCTGACTTTC CASSPRLEGANVLTF
TRBJ2-1 TRBV24-1 . . TGTGCCGCCGGCAAGGGGATGGTCAATGAGCAGTTCTTC CAAGKGMVNEQFF
TRBJ2-5 TRBV7-6 TRBD2 . TGTGCCAGCAGCCCCTGGCCGTTGTCTAGCGGGAACCAAGAGACCCAGTACTTC CASSPWPLSSGNQETQYF
TRBJ2-1 TRBV5-1 TRBD2 once TGCGCCAGCAGCTTGACGGGGGGAAACTACAATGAGCAGTTCTTC CASSLTGGNYNEQFF
TRBJ1-3 TRBV4-2 . . TGTGCCAGCAGCCAAGAGGCAGCGCTTAGCTTTGGAAACACCATATATTTT CASSQEAALSFGNTIYF